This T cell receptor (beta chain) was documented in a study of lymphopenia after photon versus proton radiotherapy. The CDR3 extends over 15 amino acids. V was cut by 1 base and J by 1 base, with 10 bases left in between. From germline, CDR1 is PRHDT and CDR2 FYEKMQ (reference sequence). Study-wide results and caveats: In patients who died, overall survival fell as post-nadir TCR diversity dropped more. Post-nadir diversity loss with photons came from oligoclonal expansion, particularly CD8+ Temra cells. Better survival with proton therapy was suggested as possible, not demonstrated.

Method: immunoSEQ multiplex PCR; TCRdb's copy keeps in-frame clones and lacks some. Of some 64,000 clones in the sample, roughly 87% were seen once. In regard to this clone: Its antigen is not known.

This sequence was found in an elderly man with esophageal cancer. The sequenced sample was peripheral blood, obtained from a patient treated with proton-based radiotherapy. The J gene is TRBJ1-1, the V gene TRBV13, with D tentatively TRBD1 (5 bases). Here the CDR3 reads CASSLVGVANTEAFF. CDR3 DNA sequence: TGTGCCAGCAGCTTAGTGGGGGTGGCGAACACTGAAGCTTTCTTT.